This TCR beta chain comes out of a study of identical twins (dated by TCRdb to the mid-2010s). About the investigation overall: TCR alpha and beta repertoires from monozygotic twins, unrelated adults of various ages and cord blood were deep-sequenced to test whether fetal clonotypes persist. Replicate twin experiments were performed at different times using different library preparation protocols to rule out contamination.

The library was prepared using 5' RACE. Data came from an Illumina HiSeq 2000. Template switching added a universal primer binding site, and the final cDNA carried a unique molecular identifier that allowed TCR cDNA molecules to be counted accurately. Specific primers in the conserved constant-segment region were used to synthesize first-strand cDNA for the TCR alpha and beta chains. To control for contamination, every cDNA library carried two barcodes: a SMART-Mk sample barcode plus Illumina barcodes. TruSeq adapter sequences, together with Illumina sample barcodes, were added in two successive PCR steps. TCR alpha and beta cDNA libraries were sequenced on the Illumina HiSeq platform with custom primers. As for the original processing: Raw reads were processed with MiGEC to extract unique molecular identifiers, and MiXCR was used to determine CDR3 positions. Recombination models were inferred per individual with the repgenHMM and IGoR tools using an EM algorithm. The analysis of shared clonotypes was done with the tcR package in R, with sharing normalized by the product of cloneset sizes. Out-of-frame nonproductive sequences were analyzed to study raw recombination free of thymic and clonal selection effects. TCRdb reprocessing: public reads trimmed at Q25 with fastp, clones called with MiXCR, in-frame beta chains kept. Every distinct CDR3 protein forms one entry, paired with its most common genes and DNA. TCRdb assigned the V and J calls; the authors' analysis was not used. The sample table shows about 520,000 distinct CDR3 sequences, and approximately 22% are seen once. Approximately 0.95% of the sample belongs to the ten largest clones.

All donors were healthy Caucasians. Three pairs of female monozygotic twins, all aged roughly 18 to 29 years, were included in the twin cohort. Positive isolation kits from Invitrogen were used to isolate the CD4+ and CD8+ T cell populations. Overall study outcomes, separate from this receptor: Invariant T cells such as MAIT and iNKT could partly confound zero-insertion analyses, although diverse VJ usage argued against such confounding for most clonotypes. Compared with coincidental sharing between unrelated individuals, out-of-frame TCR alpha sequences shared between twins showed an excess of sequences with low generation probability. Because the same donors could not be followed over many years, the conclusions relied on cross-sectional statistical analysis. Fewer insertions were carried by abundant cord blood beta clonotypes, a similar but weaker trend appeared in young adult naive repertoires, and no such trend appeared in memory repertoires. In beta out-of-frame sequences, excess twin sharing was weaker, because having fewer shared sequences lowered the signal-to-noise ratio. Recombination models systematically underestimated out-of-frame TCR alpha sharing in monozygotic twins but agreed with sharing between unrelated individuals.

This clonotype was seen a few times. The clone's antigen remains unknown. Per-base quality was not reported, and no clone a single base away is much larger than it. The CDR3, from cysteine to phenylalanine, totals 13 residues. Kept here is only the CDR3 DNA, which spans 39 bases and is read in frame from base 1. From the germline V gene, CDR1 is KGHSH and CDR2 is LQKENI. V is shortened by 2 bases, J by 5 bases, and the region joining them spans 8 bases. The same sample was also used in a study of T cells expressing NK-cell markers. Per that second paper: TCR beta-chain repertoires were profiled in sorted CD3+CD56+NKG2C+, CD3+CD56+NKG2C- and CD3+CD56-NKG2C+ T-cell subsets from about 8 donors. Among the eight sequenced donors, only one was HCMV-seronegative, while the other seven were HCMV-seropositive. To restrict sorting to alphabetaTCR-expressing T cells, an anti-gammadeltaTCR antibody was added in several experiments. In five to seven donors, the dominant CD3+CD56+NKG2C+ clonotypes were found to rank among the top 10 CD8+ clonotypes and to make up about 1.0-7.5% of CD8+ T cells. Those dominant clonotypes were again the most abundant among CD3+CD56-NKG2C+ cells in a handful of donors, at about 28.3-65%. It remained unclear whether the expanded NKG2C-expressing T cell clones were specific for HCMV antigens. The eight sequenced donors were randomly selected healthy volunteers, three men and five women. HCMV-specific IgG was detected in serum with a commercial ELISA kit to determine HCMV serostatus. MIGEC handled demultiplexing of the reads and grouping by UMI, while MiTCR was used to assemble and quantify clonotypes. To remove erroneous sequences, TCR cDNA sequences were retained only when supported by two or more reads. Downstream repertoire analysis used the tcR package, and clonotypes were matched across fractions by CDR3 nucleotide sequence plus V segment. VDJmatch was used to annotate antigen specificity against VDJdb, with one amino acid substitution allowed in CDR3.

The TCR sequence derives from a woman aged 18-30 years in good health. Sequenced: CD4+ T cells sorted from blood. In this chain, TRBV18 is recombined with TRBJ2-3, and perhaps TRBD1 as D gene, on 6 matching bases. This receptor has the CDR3 CASSPTTGDTQYF. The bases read TGTGCCAGCTCACCAACGACAGGAGATACGCAGTATTTT. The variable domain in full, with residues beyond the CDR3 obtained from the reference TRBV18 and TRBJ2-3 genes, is NAGVMQNPRHLVRRRGQEARLRCSPMKGHSHVYWYRQLPEEGLKFMVYLQKENIIDESGMPKERFSAEFPKEGPSILRIQQVVRGDSAAYFCASSPTTGDTQYFGPGTRLTVL.